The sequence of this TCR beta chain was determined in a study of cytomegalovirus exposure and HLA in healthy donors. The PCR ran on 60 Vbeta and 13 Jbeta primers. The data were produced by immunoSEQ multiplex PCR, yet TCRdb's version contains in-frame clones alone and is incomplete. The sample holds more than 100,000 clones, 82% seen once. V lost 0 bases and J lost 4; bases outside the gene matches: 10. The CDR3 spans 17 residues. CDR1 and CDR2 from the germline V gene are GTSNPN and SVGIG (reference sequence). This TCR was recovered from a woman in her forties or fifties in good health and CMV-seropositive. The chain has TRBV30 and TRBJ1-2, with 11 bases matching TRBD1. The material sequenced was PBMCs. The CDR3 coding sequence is TGTGCCTGGAGTGTTCCTGGACAGGGGGCCCACCTCTATGGCTACACCTTC. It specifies CAWSVPGQGAHLYGYTF.